This T cell receptor (beta chain) is from a study of cytomegalovirus exposure and HLA in healthy donors. The study ran its PCR with 60 Vbeta and 13 Jbeta primers. Sequencing was performed with immunoSEQ multiplex PCR; in TCRdb, only in-frame clones are kept and a portion is missing. The profile shows over 110,000 clones, 82% of them singletons. CDR3 length: 14 residues. Germline V gene sequence: CDR1 SEHNR, CDR2 FQNEAQ (reference sequence). V lost 6 bases to trimming and J lost 1 base; unmatched junction nucleotides: 3. Sequencing was carried out using PBMCs. The rearrangement links TRBV7-9 to TRBJ1-1, with 9 bases identical to TRBD1. This clonotype originated in a male donor in good health and CMV-seronegative. The CDR3 reads CASRWGQGNTEAFF. The CDR3 nucleotides read TGTGCCAGCAGATGGGGACAGGGGAACACTGAAGCTTTCTTT. Full variable domain (outside the CDR3, taken from reference TRBV7-9 and TRBJ1-1): DTGVSQNPRHKITKRGQNVTFRCDPISEHNRLYWYRQTLGQGPEFLTYFQNEAQLEKSRLLSDRFSAERPKGSFSTLEIQRTEQGDSAMYLCASRWGQGNTEAFFGQGTRLTVV.